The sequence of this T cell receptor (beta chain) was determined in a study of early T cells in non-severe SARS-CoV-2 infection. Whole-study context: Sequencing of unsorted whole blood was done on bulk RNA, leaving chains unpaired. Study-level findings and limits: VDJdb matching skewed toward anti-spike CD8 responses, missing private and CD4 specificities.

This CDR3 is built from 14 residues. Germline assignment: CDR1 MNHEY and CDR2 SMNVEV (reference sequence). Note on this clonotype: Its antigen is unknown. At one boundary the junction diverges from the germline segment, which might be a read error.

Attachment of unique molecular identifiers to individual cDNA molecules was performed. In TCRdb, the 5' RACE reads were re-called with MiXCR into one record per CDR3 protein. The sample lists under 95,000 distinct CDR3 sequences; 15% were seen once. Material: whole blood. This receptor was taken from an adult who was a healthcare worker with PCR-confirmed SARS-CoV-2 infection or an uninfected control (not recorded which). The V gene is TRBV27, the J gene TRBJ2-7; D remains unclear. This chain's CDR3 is CVSRGLSSTYEQYF. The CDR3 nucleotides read TGTGTCAGCAGAGGCCTCTCCTCAACCTACGAGCAGTACTTC.